Listed below are T cell receptor beta chains from one sample, sequenced in a study of patients and donors after allogeneic stem cell transplantation. TCRdb passed the RT-PCR reads through MiXCR, listing each CDR3 protein once. The sample records roughly 140,000 distinct CDR3 sequences, roughly 35% being singletons. Sequencing used blood, either unsorted or a sorted T cell fraction (not recorded which). The origin of the receptors is a human donor who was either an allogeneic HSCT recipient or a stem cell or donor lymphocyte infusion donor (not recorded which). It is not recorded whose cells these are; they may come from a transplant donor. The CDR3 runs from the conserved cysteine through the conserved F or W. Fields, in order: clone size, V gene, D gene, J gene, CDR3 DNA, CDR3 protein. A D gene is named only where the DNA matches it firmly. The listing skips clone size in some rows; elsewhere it reads once, few, many or a size class.

clone_size: few
v_call: TRBV3-1
d_call: TRBD1
j_call: TRBJ1-1
cdr3_nt: TGTGCCAGCAGCCAAGATTACAATCAACAGGGGTACTTCTTT
cdr3_aa: CASSQDYNQQGYFF

clone_size: NA
v_call: TRBV27
d_call: NA
j_call: TRBJ1-6
cdr3_nt: TGTGCCAGCAGGGATGTAAATTCACCCCTCCACTTT
cdr3_aa: CASRDVNSPLHF

clone_size: few
v_call: TRBV12-3/TRBV12-4
d_call: TRBD1
j_call: TRBJ1-2
cdr3_nt: TGTGCCAGCAGCCCGATGGGACAGGGGGAATATAACTATGGCTACACCTTC
cdr3_aa: CASSPMGQGEYNYGYTF

clone_size: once
v_call: TRBV6-5
d_call: NA
j_call: TRBJ1-6
cdr3_nt: TGTGCCAGCAGTTACGGACCAAATTCACCCCTCCACTTT
cdr3_aa: CASSYGPNSPLHF

clone_size: NA
v_call: TRBV20-1
d_call: NA
j_call: TRBJ1-2
cdr3_nt: TGCAGTGCTAGAGATAGGAGTACAACTCAATTCTCTAACTATGGCTACACCTTC
cdr3_aa: CSARDRSTTQFSNYGYTF

clone_size: NA
v_call: TRBV7-2
d_call: NA
j_call: TRBJ2-1
cdr3_nt: TGTGCCAGCAGCTTAACGCGGGGGCTCCACAATGAGCAGTTCTTC
cdr3_aa: CASSLTRGLHNEQFF

clone_size: NA
v_call: TRBV11-2
d_call: NA
j_call: TRBJ1-2
cdr3_nt: TGTGCCAGCAGTCGAGCCCAAGTGGGGGGCTACACCTTC
cdr3_aa: CASSRAQVGGYTF

clone_size: NA
v_call: TRBV4-3
d_call: TRBD2
j_call: TRBJ2-3
cdr3_nt: TGCGCCAGCAGCCAAGATTCGATAGCGGGGGGGCGTATCCCTACAGATACGCAGTATTTT
cdr3_aa: CASSQDSIAGGRIPTDTQYF

clone_size: NA
v_call: TRBV20-1
d_call: TRBD1
j_call: TRBJ1-1
cdr3_nt: TGCAGTGCTCTAACAGGGGACCCTGAAGCTTTCTTT
cdr3_aa: CSALTGDPEAFF

clone_size: few
v_call: TRBV7-9
d_call: NA
j_call: TRBJ2-2
cdr3_nt: TGTGCCAGCAGCTCCCCCTTGGTCGGGGAGCTGTTTTTT
cdr3_aa: CASSSPLVGELFF

clone_size: NA
v_call: TRBV20-1
d_call: TRBD2
j_call: TRBJ2-3
cdr3_nt: TGCAGTGCTAGAGGCCCAGCGGGGGGCACAGATACGCAGTATTTT
cdr3_aa: CSARGPAGGTDTQYF

clone_size: NA
v_call: TRBV7-6
d_call: TRBD2
j_call: TRBJ2-1
cdr3_nt: TGTGCCAGCAGCTTAGTCATGGCAGCGGGGGGACTCTACAATGAGCAGTTCTTC
cdr3_aa: CASSLVMAAGGLYNEQFF

clone_size: few
v_call: TRBV20-1
d_call: NA
j_call: TRBJ1-2
cdr3_nt: TGCAGTGCTAGCCTAACAGAGGTTGGGGCATATGGCTACACCTTC
cdr3_aa: CSASLTEVGAYGYTF

clone_size: NA
v_call: TRBV3-1
d_call: NA
j_call: TRBJ1-3
cdr3_nt: TGTGCCAGCAGCCAAGAGGTTGTCCGACTCTCTGGAAACACCATATATTTT
cdr3_aa: CASSQEVVRLSGNTIYF

clone_size: NA
v_call: TRBV30
d_call: TRBD1
j_call: TRBJ1-1
cdr3_nt: TGTGCCTTAACCCACAGGGGTCCCGCGAACACTGAAGCTTTCTTT
cdr3_aa: CALTHRGPANTEAFF

clone_size: few
v_call: TRBV3-1
d_call: NA
j_call: TRBJ1-4
cdr3_nt: TGTGCCAGCAGCCCCTCCTGGGGGGGCACTAATGAAAAACTGTTTTTT
cdr3_aa: CASSPSWGGTNEKLFF

clone_size: few
v_call: TRBV5-1
d_call: NA
j_call: TRBJ1-4
cdr3_nt: TGCGCCAGCAGCTTGTCTTCGCAGGCAACTAATGAAAAACTGTTTTTT
cdr3_aa: CASSLSSQATNEKLFF

clone_size: NA
v_call: TRBV9
d_call: TRBD1
j_call: TRBJ1-1
cdr3_nt: TGTGCCAGCAGCCCCGACAGGGCTGCGGTCAACACTGAAGCTTTCTTT
cdr3_aa: CASSPDRAAVNTEAFF

clone_size: NA
v_call: TRBV12-3/TRBV12-4
d_call: NA
j_call: TRBJ2-2
cdr3_nt: TGTGCCAGCAGCCCCCCTAGGCATACCGGGGAGCTGTTTTTT
cdr3_aa: CASSPPRHTGELFF

clone_size: NA
v_call: TRBV6-2/TRBV6-3
d_call: NA
j_call: TRBJ1-5
cdr3_nt: TGTGCCAGCAGTTACAGGGATAGCAATCAGCCCCAGCATTTT
cdr3_aa: CASSYRDSNQPQHF

clone_size: NA
v_call: TRBV6-4
d_call: TRBD1
j_call: TRBJ2-1
cdr3_nt: TGTGCCAGCAGCGGGACAGGGGGCACTGAGCAGTTCTTC
cdr3_aa: CASSGTGGTEQFF

clone_size: NA
v_call: TRBV20-1
d_call: TRBD1
j_call: TRBJ1-3
cdr3_nt: TGCAGTGCTTATGACAGGGGTTTCTCTGGAAACACCATATATTTT
cdr3_aa: CSAYDRGFSGNTIYF

clone_size: many
v_call: TRBV20-1
d_call: TRBD1
j_call: TRBJ1-6
cdr3_nt: TGCAGTGCCAGGGACAGCCAAATTCTAAATTCACCCCTCCACTTT
cdr3_aa: CSARDSQILNSPLHF